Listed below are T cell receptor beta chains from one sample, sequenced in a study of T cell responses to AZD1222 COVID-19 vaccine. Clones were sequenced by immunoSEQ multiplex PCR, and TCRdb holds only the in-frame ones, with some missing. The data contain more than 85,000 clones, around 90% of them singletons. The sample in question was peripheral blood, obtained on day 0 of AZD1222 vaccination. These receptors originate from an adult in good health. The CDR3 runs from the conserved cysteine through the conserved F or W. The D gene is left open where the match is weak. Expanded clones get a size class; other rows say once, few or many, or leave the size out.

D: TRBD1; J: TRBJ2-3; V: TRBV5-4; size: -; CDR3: CASSLVGQGGDTQYF; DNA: TGTGCCAGCAGCTTGGTGGGACAGGGGGGAGATACGCAGTATTTT
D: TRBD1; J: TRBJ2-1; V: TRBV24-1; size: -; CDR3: CATSDSGGVSNEQFF; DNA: TGTGCCACCAGTGACTCAGGGGGCGTAAGCAATGAGCAGTTCTTC
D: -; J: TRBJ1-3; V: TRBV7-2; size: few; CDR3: CASSLNGNTIYF; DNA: TGTGCCAGCAGCTTAAATGGAAACACCATATATTTT
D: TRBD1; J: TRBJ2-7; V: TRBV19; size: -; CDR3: CASSIQGTGGSAYEQYF; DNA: TGTGCCAGTAGTATACAGGGGACAGGGGGTTCGGCGTACGAGCAGTACTTC
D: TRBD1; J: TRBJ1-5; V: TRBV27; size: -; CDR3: CASGTGNQPQHF; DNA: TGTGCCAGCGGGACAGGCAATCAGCCCCAGCATTTT
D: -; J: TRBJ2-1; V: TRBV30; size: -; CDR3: CASNRVSYNEQFF; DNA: TGTGCCTCGAACAGGGTTTCCTACAATGAGCAGTTCTTC
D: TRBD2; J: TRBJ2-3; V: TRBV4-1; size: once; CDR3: CASSQASGVDTDTQYF; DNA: TGCGCCAGCAGCCAAGCTAGCGGGGTAGACACAGATACGCAGTATTTT
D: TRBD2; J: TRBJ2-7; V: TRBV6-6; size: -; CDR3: CASSYSPSGSSYEQYF; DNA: TGTGCCAGCAGTTACTCGCCTAGCGGGAGCTCCTACGAGCAGTACTTC
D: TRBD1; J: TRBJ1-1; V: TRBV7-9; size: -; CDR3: CASSPDRARVEAFF; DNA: TGTGCCAGCAGCCCAGACAGGGCGAGGGTTGAAGCTTTCTTT
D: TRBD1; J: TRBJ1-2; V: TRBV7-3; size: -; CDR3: CASSSGTASGGYTF; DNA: TGTGCCAGCAGCTCCGGGACAGCCTCCGGGGGCTACACCTTC
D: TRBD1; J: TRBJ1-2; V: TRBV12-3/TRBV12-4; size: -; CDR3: CASRLGQVEGYTF; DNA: TGTGCCAGCAGACTGGGACAGGTGGAGGGCTACACCTTC
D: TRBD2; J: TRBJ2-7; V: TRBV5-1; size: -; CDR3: CASSPGLAGTASSYEQYF; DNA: TGCGCCAGCAGCCCGGGACTAGCGGGAACCGCGAGCTCCTACGAGCAGTACTTC
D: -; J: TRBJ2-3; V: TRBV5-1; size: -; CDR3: CASSPVRSTDTQYF; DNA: TGCGCCAGCAGCCCCGTTAGGTCCACAGATACGCAGTATTTT
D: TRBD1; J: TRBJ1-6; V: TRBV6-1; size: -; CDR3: CASSEGTGAFGSPLHF; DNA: TGTGCCAGCAGTGAGGGGACAGGGGCTTTCGGTTCACCCCTCCACTTT
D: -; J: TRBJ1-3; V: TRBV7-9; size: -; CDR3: CASSSGEGSSGNTIYF; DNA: TGTGCCAGCAGCTCCGGGGAGGGAAGCTCTGGAAACACCATATATTTT
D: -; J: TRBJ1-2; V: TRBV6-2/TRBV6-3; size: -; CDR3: CASSYSSRGYTMDTF; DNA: TGTGCCAGCAGTTACTCGAGCAGGGGCTACACTATGGACACCTTC